This T cell receptor (beta chain) originates from a study of CD8 T cells in ankylosing spondylitis. From germline, CDR1 is SQVTM and CDR2 ANQGSEA. The CDR3 runs 15 residues. V lost 6 bases and J lost 4, with 21 bases in between. Overall study results and limits: Prior literature has documented some motif variants in synovial fluid and blood from reactive arthritis. Apparently characteristic of ankylosing spondylitis blood was a TCR beta motif (about 8 highly homologous variants).

Using its own MiXCR run on the 5' RACE reads, TCRdb lists one record per CDR3 protein. The sample holds more than 500,000 distinct CDR3 sequences; about 5.2% are singletons and the top ten take around 3.5%. This clonotype has ten or more counts. What it binds is unknown. The genes are TRBV29-1 and TRBJ1-1, with TRBD1 as a possible D gene (6 bases). The clonotype originates from a male donor with ankylosing spondylitis. The sequenced material came from blood, either unsorted or a sorted T cell fraction (not recorded which). The CDR3 nucleotides are TGCAGCGTCTCCCGGGTGGGGGGCGAGAGCACTGAAGCTTTCTTT. Translation gives CSVSRVGGESTEAFF.